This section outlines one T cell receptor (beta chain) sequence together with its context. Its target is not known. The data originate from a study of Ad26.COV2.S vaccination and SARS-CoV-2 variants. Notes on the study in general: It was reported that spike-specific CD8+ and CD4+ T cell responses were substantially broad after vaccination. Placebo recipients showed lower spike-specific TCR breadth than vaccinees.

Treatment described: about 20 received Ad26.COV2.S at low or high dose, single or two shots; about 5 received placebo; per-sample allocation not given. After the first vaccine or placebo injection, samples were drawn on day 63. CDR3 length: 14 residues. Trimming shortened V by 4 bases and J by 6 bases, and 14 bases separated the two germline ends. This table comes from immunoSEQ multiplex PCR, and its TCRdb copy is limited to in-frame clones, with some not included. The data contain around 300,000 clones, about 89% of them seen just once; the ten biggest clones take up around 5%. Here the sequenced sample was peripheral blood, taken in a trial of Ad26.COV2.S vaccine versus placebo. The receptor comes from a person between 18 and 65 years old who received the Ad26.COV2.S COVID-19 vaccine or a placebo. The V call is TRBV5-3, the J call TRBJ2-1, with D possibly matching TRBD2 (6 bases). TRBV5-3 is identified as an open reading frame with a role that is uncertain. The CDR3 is CARSHRGTFNEQFF. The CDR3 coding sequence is TGTGCCAGAAGCCATCGCGGGACCTTCAATGAGCAGTTCTTC.